This T cell receptor beta chain emerged from a study of T-cell memory formation after mild COVID-19. Study-wide background: Most TCR clusters belonged to a single donor. Study-level points and caveats: There were some responding clones in pre-infection memory, which suggested that cross-reactive memory had joined. Clones that got smaller from day 15 to 85 had even CD4/CD8, while clones growing later tipped toward CD4+. CD4+ contracting clones were found mainly in CM and EM, and CD8+ ones in EMRA.

V was clipped by 8 bases and J by 8 bases; unmatched bases: 8. Germline CDR1 and CDR2: MNHEY and SVGAGI. CDR3 size: 12 residues. TCRdb reanalysed the 5' RACE reads using MiXCR and keeps one entry per CDR3 protein. The repertoire has fewer than 650,000 distinct CDR3 sequences, 15% to 20% of them found once; the top ten carry about 7.5%. This clonotype occurred a few times. Its specificity is unknown. The V gene is TRBV6-5, the J gene TRBJ1-1; 7 positions agree with TRBD1. The receptor comes from an adult woman who had mild COVID-19 (a few samples of this study predate the infection). Cell type and time point are not known. The sequencing sample was made of PBMCs or a T cell subset sorted from them (not recorded which). The CDR3 here is CASGPGGVEAFF. CDR3 DNA sequence: TGTGCCAGCGGTCCAGGGGGAGTGGAAGCTTTCTTT.